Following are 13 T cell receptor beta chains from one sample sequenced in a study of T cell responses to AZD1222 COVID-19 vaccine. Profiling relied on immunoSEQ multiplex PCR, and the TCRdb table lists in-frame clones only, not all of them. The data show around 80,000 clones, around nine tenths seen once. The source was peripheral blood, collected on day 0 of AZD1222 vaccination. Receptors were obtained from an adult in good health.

For the CDR3, the DNA is TGTGCCAGCTCACCACCGGTGCCTAGCGGGGGTGGAGAGCAGTTCTTC. It is translated as CASSPPVPSGGGEQFF. The genes are TRBV18 and TRBJ2-1, with 10 positions matching TRBD2. CDR3 length equals 16 residues. Trimming removed 0 bases from V and 10 bases from J; junction bases left unmatched: 9. Germline CDR1 and CDR2: KGHSH and LQKENI.

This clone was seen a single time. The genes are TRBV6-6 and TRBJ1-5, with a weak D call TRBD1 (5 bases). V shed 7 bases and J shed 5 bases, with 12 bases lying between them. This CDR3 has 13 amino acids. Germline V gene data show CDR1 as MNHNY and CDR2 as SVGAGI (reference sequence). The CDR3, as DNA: TGTGCCAGCAACCCAGGGAGTTATCAGCCCCAGCATTTT. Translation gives CASNPGSYQPQHF.

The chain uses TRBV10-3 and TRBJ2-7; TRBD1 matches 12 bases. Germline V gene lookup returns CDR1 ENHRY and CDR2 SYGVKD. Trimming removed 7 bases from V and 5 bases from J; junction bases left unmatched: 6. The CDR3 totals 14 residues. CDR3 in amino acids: CAINGDRGLDEQYF. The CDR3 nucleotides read TGTGCCATCAATGGGGACAGGGGGCTGGACGAGCAGTACTTC.

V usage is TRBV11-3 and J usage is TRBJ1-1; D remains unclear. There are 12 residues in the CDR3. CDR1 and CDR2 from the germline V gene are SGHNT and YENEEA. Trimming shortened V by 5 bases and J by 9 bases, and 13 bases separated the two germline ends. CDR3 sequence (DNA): TGTGCCAGCAGCCACGAGGAAGGGCAAGCTTTCTTT. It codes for CASSHEEGQAFF.

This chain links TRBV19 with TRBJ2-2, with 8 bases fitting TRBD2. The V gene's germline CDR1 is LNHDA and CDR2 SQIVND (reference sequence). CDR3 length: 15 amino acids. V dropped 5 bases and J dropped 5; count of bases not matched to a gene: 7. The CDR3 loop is CASSGVAGWTGELFF. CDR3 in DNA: TGTGCCAGTAGTGGGGTAGCGGGATGGACCGGGGAGCTGTTTTTT. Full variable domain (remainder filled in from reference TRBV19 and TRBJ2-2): DGGITQSPKYLFRKEGQNVTLSCEQNLNHDAMYWYRQDPGQGLRLIYYSQIVNDFQKGDIAEGYSVSREKKESFPLTVTSAQKNPTAFYLCASSGVAGWTGELFFGEGSRLTVL.

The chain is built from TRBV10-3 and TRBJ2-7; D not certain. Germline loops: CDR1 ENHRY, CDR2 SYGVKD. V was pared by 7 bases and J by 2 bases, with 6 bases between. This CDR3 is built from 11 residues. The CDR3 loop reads CAIKQTYEQYV. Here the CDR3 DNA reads TGTGCCATCAAACAAACCTACGAGCAGTACGTC.

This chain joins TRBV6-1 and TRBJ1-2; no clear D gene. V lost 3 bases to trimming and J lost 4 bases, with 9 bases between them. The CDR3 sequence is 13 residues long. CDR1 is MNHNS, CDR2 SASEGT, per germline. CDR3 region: CASSDHLGYGYTF. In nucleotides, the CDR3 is TGTGCCAGCAGTGACCACTTGGGCTATGGCTACACCTTC.

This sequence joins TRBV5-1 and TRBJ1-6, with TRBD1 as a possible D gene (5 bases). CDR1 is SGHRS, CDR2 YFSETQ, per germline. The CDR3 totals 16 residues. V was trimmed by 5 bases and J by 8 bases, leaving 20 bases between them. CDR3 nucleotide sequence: TGCGCCAGCAGTACCCGGGGGAGGGGCGCGCATTCACCCCTCCACTTT. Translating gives CASSTRGRGAHSPLHF.

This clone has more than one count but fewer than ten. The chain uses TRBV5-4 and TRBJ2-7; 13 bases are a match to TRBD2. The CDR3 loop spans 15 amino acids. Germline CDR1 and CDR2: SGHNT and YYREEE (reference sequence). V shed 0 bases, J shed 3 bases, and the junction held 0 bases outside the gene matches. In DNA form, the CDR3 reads TGTGCCAGCAGCTTGGGACTAGCGGGGGGCTACGAGCAGTACGTC. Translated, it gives CASSLGLAGGYEQYV.

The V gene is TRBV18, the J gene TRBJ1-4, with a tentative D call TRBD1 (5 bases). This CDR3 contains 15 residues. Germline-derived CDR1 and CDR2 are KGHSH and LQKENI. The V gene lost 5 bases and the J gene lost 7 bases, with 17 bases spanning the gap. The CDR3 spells CASSSTVAGGEKLFF. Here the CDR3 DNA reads TGTGCCAGCTCATCAACGGTGGCCGGGGGTGAAAAACTGTTTTTT.

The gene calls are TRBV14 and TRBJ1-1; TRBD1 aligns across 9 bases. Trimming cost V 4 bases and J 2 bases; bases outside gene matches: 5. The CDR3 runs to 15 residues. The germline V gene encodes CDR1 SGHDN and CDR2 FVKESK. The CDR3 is CASSRYRGQNTEAFF. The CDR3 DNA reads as TGTGCCAGCAGCCGATACAGGGGGCAAAACACTGAAGCTTTCTTT.

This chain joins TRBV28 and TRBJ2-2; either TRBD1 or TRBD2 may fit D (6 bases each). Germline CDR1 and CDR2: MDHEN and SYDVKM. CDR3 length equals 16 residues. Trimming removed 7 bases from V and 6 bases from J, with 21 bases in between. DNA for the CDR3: TGTGCCAGCACCCCATCGGGGGCCCTAGGGTCCGGGGAGCTGTTTTTT. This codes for CASTPSGALGSGELFF.

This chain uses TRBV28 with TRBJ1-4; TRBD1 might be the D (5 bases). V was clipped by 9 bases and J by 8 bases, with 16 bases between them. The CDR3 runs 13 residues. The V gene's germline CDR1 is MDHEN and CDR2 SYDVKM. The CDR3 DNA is TGTGCCAGTGGCGGGGCAATGGAGGAAAAACTGTTTTTT. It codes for CASGGAMEEKLFF.